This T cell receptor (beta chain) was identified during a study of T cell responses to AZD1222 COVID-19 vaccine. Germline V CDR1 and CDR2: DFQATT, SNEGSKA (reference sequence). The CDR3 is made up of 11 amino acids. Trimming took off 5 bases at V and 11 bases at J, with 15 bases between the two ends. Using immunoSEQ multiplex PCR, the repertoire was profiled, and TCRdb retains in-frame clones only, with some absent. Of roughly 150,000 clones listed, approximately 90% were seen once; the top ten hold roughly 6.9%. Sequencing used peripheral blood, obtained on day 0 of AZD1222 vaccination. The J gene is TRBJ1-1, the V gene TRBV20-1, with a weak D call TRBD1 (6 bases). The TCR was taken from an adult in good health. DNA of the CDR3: TGCAGTGCTGGCCGAGGGGGTGATGCTTTCTTT. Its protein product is CSAGRGGDAFF.